The present entry profiles one TCR beta chain with its context. These data belong to a study of CXCR3-negative and CXCR3-positive naive CD8 T cells. cDNA libraries for TRB were generated by 5' RACE incorporating UMI labels. TCRdb reanalyzed the 5' RACE reads and collapses them to one entry per CDR3 protein, without DNA. Its table lists about 90,000 distinct CDR3 sequences. Sequencing used naive CXCR3- CD8+ T cells from blood. Described subset: CD45RO-CCR7+CD27+CD95- naive CD8+ T cells lacking CXCR3 (TNR3-). The origin of this receptor is a human donor in good health. Some clones in this sample may be carry-over from other donors' samples.

The CDR3 sequence: CASSLGLVGSEQYF. V is TRBV28 and J is TRBJ2-7; TCRdb's D gene call, TRBD2, goes unchecked for lack of DNA. Germline values: CDR1 MDHEN, CDR2 SYDVKM. The CDR3 is 14 residues long.